Below, 23 T cell receptor beta chains from the same sample are listed, as sequenced in a study of T cell responses to AZD1222 COVID-19 vaccine. The protocol was immunoSEQ multiplex PCR, while the TCRdb copy is restricted to in-frame clones and leaves out a portion. The sample includes over 130,000 clones, approximately 92% of them seen just once. The sample consisted of peripheral blood, taken 28 days after the second AZD1222 dose. The receptors originated from an adult who received the AZD1222 COVID-19 vaccine.

The chain uses TRBV21-1 and TRBJ2-2; no DNA check was done on the table's D call, TRBD1. TRBV21-1 is given as a pseudogene. The CDR3 is 16 amino acids. This CDR3 is CASTQTGKMQTGELFF. Written as DNA, the CDR3 is TGTGCCAGCACCCAAACAGGGAAGATGCAAACCGGGGAGCTGTTTTTT.

The chain uses TRBV4-3 and TRBJ1-5; tentative D call: TRBD1 (5 bases). The CDR3 runs to 15 residues. Germline-derived CDR1 and CDR2 are LGHNA and YSLEER. Deletions cut 0 bases from V and 6 bases from J, with 12 bases between. The CDR3 protein is CASSQDVTAFQPQHF. The CDR3 DNA is TGCGCCAGCAGCCAAGATGTGACAGCTTTTCAGCCCCAGCATTTT.

The rearrangement links TRBV28 to TRBJ2-7, with 7 bases aligning to TRBD1. CDR3 size: 14 residues. J gave up 4 bases and V 6 bases, and 9 bases lay outside the gene matches. Germline V gene lookup returns CDR1 MDHEN and CDR2 SYDVKM. CDR3: CASSPPGQPYEQYF. The CDR3 region has the DNA TGTGCCAGCAGCCCACCGGGACAGCCTTACGAGCAGTACTTC.

The V call is TRBV7-2, the J call TRBJ1-1; possible D gene TRBD1, 5 bases. In germline, CDR1 is SGHTA, CDR2 FQGNSA. The V end was cut by 0 bases, the J end by 0 bases, with 23 bases between. CDR3 size: 20 residues. The CDR3 DNA reads as TGTGCCAGCAGCTTAGCGACAGTCCGGGTTCCGCCCAATCTGAACACTGAAGCTTTCTTT. Its protein product is CASSLATVRVPPNLNTEAFF.

The CDR3 is CASSFQTGTSNYGYTF. Here the CDR3 DNA reads TGCGCCAGCAGCTTCCAGACAGGGACCTCTAACTATGGCTACACCTTC. The chain recombines TRBV5-1 with TRBJ1-2, with 7 bases lining up with TRBD1. From germline, CDR1 is SGHRS and CDR2 YFSETQ. Losses at the gene ends were 2 bases for V and 0 bases for J; bases not matched to a gene: 7. The CDR3 is made up of 16 amino acids. Using reference TRBV5-1 and TRBJ1-2 for the parts outside the CDR3, the full variable domain is KAGVTQTPRYLIKTRGQQVTLSCSPISGHRSVSWYQQTPGQGLQFLFEYFSETQRNKGNFPGRFSGRQFSNSRSEMNVSTLELGDSALYLCASSFQTGTSNYGYTFGSGTRLTVV.

V gene TRBV11-1 combines with J gene TRBJ2-7; 10 bases align to TRBD1. CDR1 and CDR2 from the germline V gene are SGHAT and FQDESV (reference sequence). CDR3 size: 14 residues. V lost 5 bases and J lost 3; bases outside the gene matches: 4. CDR3 protein: CASSPDRGNYEQYF. The DNA of the CDR3 is TGTGCCAGCAGCCCGGACAGGGGGAACTACGAGCAGTACTTC.

V is TRBV20-1 and J is TRBJ1-6; 8 bases align to TRBD1. Germline CDR1 is DFQATT and CDR2 is SNEGSKA (reference sequence). The CDR3 runs 15 residues. Unmatched junction bases numbered 8, after V lost 3 bases and J lost 7 bases. The CDR3 reads CSASVFQGANSPLHF. The DNA for the CDR3 is TGCAGTGCTAGTGTGTTCCAGGGGGCGAATTCACCCCTCCACTTT.

The V and J genes are TRBV28 and TRBJ2-5; D is ambiguous. Germline values: CDR1 MDHEN, CDR2 SYDVKM. The CDR3 length is 15 residues. Trimming cost V 3 bases and J 2 bases, with 13 bases left between them. The CDR3 DNA sequence: TGTGCCAGCAGTTTCACCCCTCGGCCACAAGAGACCCAGTACTTC. Its protein is CASSFTPRPQETQYF.

Regarding this clone: One end of the junction does not line up with germline, which may come from a read error. The chain links TRBV7-2 to TRBJ2-1; TRBD2 might be the D (5 bases). The germline CDR1 and CDR2 sequences are SGHTA and FQGNSA. The CDR3 contains 13 residues. The CDR3 bases are TGTGCCAGCAGCTTAGGACTACGGCTCCACTTGATCTTC. Translated: CASSLGLRLHLIF.

The chain couples TRBV2 to TRBJ2-4, with D possibly called TRBD1 or TRBD2 (6 bases each). V lost 6 bases, J lost 9 bases, and 15 bases lay in between. The CDR3 extends over 13 amino acids. Germline CDR1 SNHLY, CDR2 FYNNEI. The CDR3: CASRSGGQPIQYF. CDR3 nucleotide sequence: TGTGCCAGCAGATCCGGGGGCCAGCCCATTCAGTACTTC.

DNA for the CDR3: TGCAGTGCTAGTTTGACCGGGGACCAAGAGACCCAGTACTTC. This encodes CSASLTGDQETQYF. The J gene is TRBJ2-5, the V gene TRBV20-1, with D possibly TRBD2 on 5 matching bases. CDR1 and CDR2 from the germline V gene are DFQATT and SNEGSKA (reference sequence). The V end was cut by 3 bases, the J end by 0 bases, with 11 bases between. The CDR3 has 14 residues.

This chain links TRBV6-2 or TRBV6-3 with TRBJ1-5; no definite D call. This CDR3 contains 18 residues. V lost 0 bases and J lost 0, with 15 bases in between. Germline loops: CDR1 MNHEY, CDR2 SVGEGT. CDR3 loop: CASSYSVSDGYSNQPQHF. DNA of the CDR3: TGTGCCAGCAGTTACTCAGTTTCGGACGGATATAGCAATCAGCCCCAGCATTTT.

The V call is TRBV18, the J call TRBJ1-5, with D perhaps matching TRBD1 (5 bases). V lost 2 bases, J lost 1 base, and 6 bases lay in between. Germline values: CDR1 KGHSH, CDR2 LQKENI. This CDR3 comprises 14 residues. The CDR3: CASSPWGSNQPQHF. The CDR3 coding sequence is TGTGCCAGCTCACCATGGGGGAGCAATCAGCCCCAGCATTTT.

The V call is TRBV5-1, the J call TRBJ1-1; the match to TRBD1 covers 7 bases. The germline V gene has CDR1 SGHRS and CDR2 YFSETQ. V shed 2 bases, J shed 8 bases, and the junction held 12 bases outside the gene matches. This CDR3 comprises 15 residues. The DNA for the CDR3 is TGCGCCAGCAGCTTCGGACAGGCTCCTACCCACGAAGCTTTCTTT. This translates into CASSFGQAPTHEAFF. The full variable domain, rest sourced from reference TRBV5-1 and TRBJ1-1, is KAGVTQTPRYLIKTRGQQVTLSCSPISGHRSVSWYQQTPGQGLQFLFEYFSETQRNKGNFPGRFSGRQFSNSRSEMNVSTLELGDSALYLCASSFGQAPTHEAFFGQGTRLTVV.

V and J are TRBV4-3 and TRBJ1-2; TRBD1 might be the D (5 bases). Trimming cost V 1 base and J 7 bases, with 22 bases left between them. Germline V lookup: CDR1 LGHNA, CDR2 YSLEER. This CDR3 comprises 17 residues. This CDR3 is CASSQVISPRAGSGYTF. CDR3 DNA sequence: TGCGCCAGCAGCCAAGTAATTTCACCCAGGGCTGGATCTGGCTACACCTTC.

The V and J genes are TRBV11-3 and TRBJ2-2; tentative D call: TRBD2 (5 bases). The CDR3 sequence is 14 residues long. CDR1 and CDR2 from the germline V gene are SGHNT and YENEEA. Trimming stripped 5 bases from V and 4 bases from J, with 11 bases between. CDR3 coding DNA: TGTGCCAGCAGCGGAGGACTCAGCACCGGGGAGCTGTTTTTT. Translating gives CASSGGLSTGELFF.

This chain links TRBV10-1 with TRBJ2-7, with a possible D match to TRBD2 (5 bases). The CDR3 runs 15 residues. V gave up 6 bases and J gave up 2 bases, with 17 bases separating them. Per the germline V gene, CDR1 is WNHNN and CDR2 is SYGVQD (reference sequence). As DNA, the CDR3 is TGCGCCAGCAGGGTCAGTGGGAGTAACCCCTACGAGCAGTACTTC. It encodes CASRVSGSNPYEQYF.

The J gene is TRBJ1-1, the V gene TRBV5-1; 8 bases agree with TRBD1. The CDR3 is 14 residues long. Germline V gene sequence: CDR1 SGHRS, CDR2 YFSETQ. V was clipped by 5 bases and J by 0 bases; unmatched bases: 3. Here the CDR3 DNA reads TGCGCCAGCAGTCAGGGGGCGGTGAACACTGAAGCTTTCTTT. Translated, it gives CASSQGAVNTEAFF.

This chain joins TRBV5-1 and TRBJ1-1, with TRBD1 matching over 7 bases. CDR1 SGHRS and CDR2 YFSETQ come from the germline V gene. This CDR3 region has 13 residues. Trimming removed 4 bases from V and 4 bases from J; junction bases left unmatched: 4. The CDR3 coding sequence is TGCGCCAGCAGCCCGACAGGGATCACTGAAGCTTTCTTT. This codes for CASSPTGITEAFF.

The CDR3 DNA follows: TGCACCAGCAGCCAAGAGGCACAGGCTATCACCGGGGAGCTGTTTTTT. Amino acids: CTSSQEAQAITGELFF. The chain recombines TRBV1 with TRBJ2-2; the table calls TRBD1, which could not be checked here. TRBV1 constitutes a pseudogene. This CDR3 contains 16 residues.

The chain carries TRBV19 and TRBJ1-5; D call uncertain. Germline CDR1 reads LNHDA; CDR2 reads SQIVND (reference sequence). The CDR3 consists of 15 residues. Trimming cost V 1 base and J 3 bases, with 10 bases left between them. In nucleotides, the CDR3 is TGTGCCAGTAGTATAGGGTCAGTCACCAATCAGCCCCAGCATTTT. Protein sequence: CASSIGSVTNQPQHF. Full variable domain (outside the CDR3, taken from reference TRBV19 and TRBJ1-5): DGGITQSPKYLFRKEGQNVTLSCEQNLNHDAMYWYRQDPGQGLRLIYYSQIVNDFQKGDIAEGYSVSREKKESFPLTVTSAQKNPTAFYLCASSIGSVTNQPQHFGDGTRLSIL.

V is TRBV5-8 and J is TRBJ2-4, with TRBD2 identical over 8 bases. Germline trimming cut 4 bases from V and 11 bases from J; bases unmatched to any gene: 5. The CDR3 contains 12 residues. Germline values: CDR1 SGHTS, CDR2 YDEGEE. CDR3 nucleotide sequence: TGTGCCAGCAGCCCCGGACTAGCTGTTCAGTACTTC. Its protein product is CASSPGLAVQYF.

V and J are TRBV7-9 and TRBJ1-1; D unresolved. Germline V CDR1 and CDR2: SEHNR, FQNEAQ (reference sequence). This CDR3 contains 16 residues. The ends were cut back, 5 bases at V and 5 bases at J, with 21 bases in the middle. The CDR3 nucleotides read TGTGCCAGCAGCCCGCCCGGGTCGCAGACGAGGACTGAAGCTTTCTTT. Protein product: CASSPPGSQTRTEAFF.